This T cell receptor beta chain was sequenced for a study of cytomegalovirus exposure and HLA in healthy donors. 13 Jbeta primers and 60 Vbeta primers were used for the PCR. Assay used: immunoSEQ multiplex PCR; TCRdb lists only in-frame clones, some missing. The sample lists approximately 190,000 clones; around 87% were seen once. Germline V gene data show CDR1 as SGHAT and CDR2 as FQNNGV. Trimming cost V 5 bases and J 0 bases; bases outside gene matches: 9. The CDR3 is 17 amino acids. The J gene is TRBJ2-2, the V gene TRBV11-2; 7 nucleotides line up with TRBD2. Material for sequencing was PBMCs. The clonotype comes from a man aged 25 to 45 in good health and CMV-seronegative. The CDR3 DNA reads as TGTGCCAGCAGCCCCATAAGGCGGGGGACGAACACCGGGGAGCTGTTTTTT. Its protein is CASSPIRRGTNTGELFF.